This T cell receptor (beta chain) was identified in a study of blood T cell repertoires in COVID-19. Study as a whole: Both acute and convalescent COVID-19 samples were obtained from the United States, Italy and Spain. From T cells, B-cell-depleted T cells, or PBMCs came the material, which was cDNA or gDNA.

This clone was recorded only once. This CDR3 has 14 amino acids. Trimming took 7 bases from V and 0 from J, leaving 11 bases between them. Germline assignment: CDR1 SNHLY and CDR2 FYNNEI. In the original workflow: From reference gene primer amplification, estimates of nucleated cell counts were derived. Profiled with immunoSEQ multiplex PCR; TCRdb holds only in-frame clones, not every one. V and J calls and clone size come straight from that table; D and trimming were deduced from the DNA. This sample has about 220,000 clones, with about 85% found just once. The sequence was obtained from a man aged 35 to 55 with acute or convalescent COVID-19. The sample consisted of peripheral blood. V usage is TRBV2 and J usage is TRBJ2-3, with a tentative D call TRBD2 (5 bases). The CDR3 coding sequence is TGTGCCAGCATCGGACTGGCTAGCACAGATACGCAGTATTTT. It encodes CASIGLASTDTQYF.